Presented here are 27 T cell receptor beta chains from one specimen sequenced in a study of T cell responses to AZD1222 COVID-19 vaccine. Method: immunoSEQ multiplex PCR; TCRdb's copy keeps in-frame clones and lacks some. The sample includes about 130,000 clones, 75% to 90% of them seen just once. Sequenced here: peripheral blood, sampled on day 0 of AZD1222 vaccination. The receptors stem from an adult in good health.

This chain uses TRBV7-2 with TRBJ2-7; TRBD2 is a possible D gene (6 bases). The CDR3 loop spans 16 amino acids. Germline CDR1 is SGHTA and CDR2 is FQGNSA. Trimming removed 5 bases from V and 0 bases from J, with 17 bases in between. CDR3 bases: TGTGCCAGCAGCCCTTCGCGGGGCGGTAGCTCCTACGAGCAGTACTTC. It translates to CASSPSRGGSSYEQYF. The full variable domain, its missing parts supplied by reference TRBV7-2 and TRBJ2-7, is GAGVSQSPSNKVTEKGKDVELRCDPISGHTALYWYRQSLGQGLEFLIYFQGNSAPDKSGLPSDRFSAERTGGSVSTLTIQRTQQEDSAVYLCASSPSRGGSSYEQYFGPGTRLTVT.

This clone turned up a few times. J is TRBJ1-4 and V is TRBV6-5; TRBD1 might be the D (5 bases). V lost 6 bases and J lost 7, with 15 bases in between. Germline CDR1 reads MNHEY; CDR2 reads SVGAGI. The CDR3 spans 14 residues. In nucleotides, the CDR3 is TGTGCCAGCAGATCAGGGTTGGAGGGTGAAAAACTGTTTTTT. Its protein product is CASRSGLEGEKLFF.

The rearrangement links TRBV27 to TRBJ1-2, with 7 nucleotides matching TRBD1. The CDR3 is made up of 16 amino acids. Per the germline V gene, CDR1 is MNHEY and CDR2 is SMNVEV (reference sequence). With V trimmed by 10 bases and J by 1 base, 15 bases remained unmatched. The CDR3 bases are TGTGCCACCAAAGAACTCGACAGGGCTATTAACTATGGCTACACCTTC. It specifies CATKELDRAINYGYTF.

V gene TRBV5-1 combines with J gene TRBJ2-7, with D possibly matching TRBD1 (5 bases). Germline loops: CDR1 SGHRS, CDR2 YFSETQ. This CDR3 is 12 amino acids long. Trimming took off 4 bases at V and 4 bases at J, with 9 bases between the two ends. CDR3 sequence (DNA): TGCGCCAGCAGCAAAGGGGAATACGAGCAGTACTTC. Protein sequence: CASSKGEYEQYF. The whole variable domain, remainder taken from reference TRBV5-1 and TRBJ2-7, is KAGVTQTPRYLIKTRGQQVTLSCSPISGHRSVSWYQQTPGQGLQFLFEYFSETQRNKGNFPGRFSGRQFSNSRSEMNVSTLELGDSALYLCASSKGEYEQYFGPGTRLTVT.

The chain recombines TRBV6-5 with TRBJ1-4, with D perhaps matching TRBD1 (5 bases). Germline lookup yields CDR1 MNHEY and CDR2 SVGAGI. The CDR3 spans 16 residues. Trimming cost V 1 base and J 3 bases, with 12 bases left between them. The CDR3 nucleotides read TGTGCCAGCAGTTACTTCGGAGGGGTGGCTAATGAAAAACTGTTTTTT. This sequence encodes CASSYFGGVANEKLFF.

V and J are TRBV5-1 and TRBJ2-3; possible D gene TRBD1, 6 bases. This CDR3 has 16 amino acids. Germline CDR1 is SGHRS and CDR2 is YFSETQ. V was shortened by 1 base and J by 4 bases, with 16 bases between the two germline ends. CDR3 in amino acids: CASSLSQGVGADTQYF. CDR3 DNA: TGCGCCAGCAGCTTGTCACAGGGAGTAGGAGCAGATACGCAGTATTTT.

The genes are TRBV28 and TRBJ2-2; D remains ambiguous. Germline assignment: CDR1 MDHEN and CDR2 SYDVKM. V lost 7 bases and J 8 bases, leaving 14 bases between the germline ends. The length of the CDR3 is 13 residues. The CDR3 protein is CASTGRVKGELFF. Here the CDR3 DNA reads TGTGCCAGCACAGGAAGGGTAAAAGGGGAGCTGTTTTTT.

This clone was seen a few times. The gene calls are TRBV2 and TRBJ1-2; 7 positions agree with TRBD1. Germline CDR1 is SNHLY and CDR2 is FYNNEI. The CDR3 covers 12 residues. The V segment lost 5 bases and the J segment 8 bases; nucleotides outside the gene matches: 5. The CDR3 region has the DNA TGTGCCAGCAGTCGGACAGGCTTCGGCTACACCTTC. This gives the protein CASSRTGFGYTF. Full variable domain (missing parts from reference TRBV2 and TRBJ1-2): EPEVTQTPSHQVTQMGQEVILRCVPISNHLYFYWYRQILGQKVEFLVSFYNNEISEKSEIFDDQFSVERPDGSNFTLKIRSTKLEDSAMYFCASSRTGFGYTFGSGTRLTVV.

This clone was seen a few times. The chain joins TRBV7-2 to TRBJ1-1, with D possibly matching TRBD1 (6 bases). Germline V gene sequence: CDR1 SGHTA, CDR2 FQGNSA. V lost 3 bases and J lost 2, with 10 bases in between. The CDR3 consists of 14 residues. The CDR3 region is CASSLQGINTEAFF. The DNA of the CDR3 is TGTGCCAGCAGCTTGCAGGGGATAAACACTGAAGCTTTCTTT.

The chain uses TRBV19 and TRBJ2-3; tentatively, D is TRBD1 (6 bases). Trimming cost V 8 bases and J 4 bases, with 19 bases left between them. CDR1 is LNHDA, CDR2 SQIVND, per germline (reference sequence). The CDR3 covers 15 residues. Here the CDR3 reads CASSRQVGVADTQYF. The DNA for the CDR3 is TGTGCCAGTTCACGACAGGTTGGAGTCGCAGATACGCAGTATTTT.

The V and J genes are TRBV7-2 and TRBJ2-7; the D gene is possibly TRBD2 (6 bases). The CDR3 has 16 amino acids. The germline V and J ends were trimmed by 1 base and 1 base, with 14 bases remaining between them. Per germline, CDR1 SGHTA and CDR2 FQGNSA. The CDR3 region is CASSLEGGAKSYEQYF. The CDR3 bases are TGTGCCAGCAGCTTAGAGGGCGGGGCCAAATCCTACGAGCAGTACTTC.

The V and J genes are TRBV3-1 (or the pseudogene TRBV3-2) and TRBJ1-1, with D perhaps TRBD1 (5 bases). This CDR3 contains 13 residues. Germline CDR1 reads LGHDT; CDR2 reads YNNKEL (reference sequence). Trimming cost V 10 bases and J 1 base, with 13 bases left between them. CDR3 DNA sequence: TGTGCCACTACACGGGGGAAGAACACTGAAGCTTTCTTT. Its protein product is CATTRGKNTEAFF.

This clone appeared once. V is TRBV7-2 and J is TRBJ1-2, with D maybe TRBD1 (5 bases). Trimming shortened V by 9 bases and J by 4 bases, and 12 bases separated the two germline ends. Germline CDR1 is SGHTA and CDR2 is FQGNSA. CDR3 length: 12 residues. In DNA form, the CDR3 reads TGTGCCAGGACTGGGGGGTCCTATGGCTACACCTTC. This translates into CARTGGSYGYTF.

This chain uses TRBV18 with TRBJ1-2; possible D gene TRBD1, 6 bases. This CDR3 contains 14 residues. Trimming took off 1 base at V and 7 bases at J, with 13 bases between the two ends. Germline V gene data show CDR1 as KGHSH and CDR2 as LQKENI. The CDR3: CASSPLPGDTGYTF. As DNA, the CDR3 is TGTGCCAGCTCACCACTGCCAGGGGATACTGGCTACACCTTC.

This rearrangement joins TRBV5-1 to TRBJ1-3; D unclear. The V gene's germline CDR1 is SGHRS and CDR2 YFSETQ. This CDR3 has 15 amino acids. V lost 0 bases and J 6 bases, leaving 13 bases between the germline ends. CDR3 in DNA: TGCGCCAGCAGCTTGGCCCCGGGCTTTGAAAACACCATATATTTT. Amino acids: CASSLAPGFENTIYF.

The chain is built from TRBV15 and TRBJ1-2, with D perhaps TRBD1 (5 bases). The CDR3 covers 17 residues. Germline CDR1 reads LNHNV; CDR2 reads YYDKDF (reference sequence). Trimming shortened V by 6 bases and J by 1 base, and 21 bases separated the two germline ends. The CDR3 coding sequence is TGTGCCACCAGACACGCGGGGGGTCTTCAGATTAACTATGGCTACACCTTC. This gives the protein CATRHAGGLQINYGYTF.

The chain is built from TRBV5-1 and TRBJ1-1; tentative D call: TRBD1 (6 bases). V was cut by 3 bases and J by 4 bases, with 13 bases left in between. The CDR3 runs to 14 residues. Germline-derived CDR1 and CDR2 are SGHRS and YFSETQ. The DNA for the CDR3 is TGCGCCAGCAGCTCAGGGGCCGAGGGCACTGAAGCTTTCTTT. It translates to CASSSGAEGTEAFF.

This clone was recorded only once. This chain links TRBV21-1 with TRBJ2-6; the listed D gene, TRBD2, was not tested against the DNA. TRBV21-1 is recorded as a pseudogene. This CDR3 spans 15 amino acids. The CDR3 sequence is CASSKGSSGANVLTF. For the CDR3, the DNA is TGTGCCAGCAGCAAAGGGAGCTCTGGGGCCAACGTCCTGACTTTC.

This clone was observed once. The chain recombines TRBV19 with TRBJ1-2, with D unclear. Germline V CDR1 and CDR2: LNHDA, SQIVND (reference sequence). The CDR3 spans 13 residues. With 5 bases removed from V and 6 bases from J, the gap between germline ends came to 13 bases. The CDR3 loop reads CASSPRPGDGYTF. CDR3 sequence (DNA): TGTGCCAGTAGTCCCCGGCCCGGCGATGGCTACACCTTC.

The CDR3 spells CASSYIQGDYNSPLHF. The CDR3 region has the DNA TGTGCCAGCAGTTATATCCAGGGCGATTATAATTCACCCCTCCACTTT. V and J are TRBV6-5 and TRBJ1-6; TRBD1 is a possible D gene (5 bases). The germline CDR1 and CDR2 sequences are MNHEY and SVGAGI. The CDR3 runs 16 residues. Trimming removed 3 bases from V and 4 bases from J, with 13 bases in between.

The rearrangement links TRBV7-9 to TRBJ2-1; no clear D gene. The CDR3 has 12 amino acids. Germline V gives CDR1 SEHNR, CDR2 FQNEAQ (reference sequence). Trimming took off 3 bases at V and 5 bases at J, with 5 bases between the two ends. In DNA, the CDR3 is TGTGCCAGCAGCTTGTCCGACAATGAGCAGTTCTTC. Its translation: CASSLSDNEQFF.

V and J are TRBV27 and TRBJ1-2; 7 positions match TRBD1. Germline CDR1 reads MNHEY; CDR2 reads SMNVEV (reference sequence). This CDR3 comprises 13 residues. The V segment lost 6 bases and the J segment 5 bases; nucleotides outside the gene matches: 6. As DNA, the CDR3 is TGTGCCAGCAGGCCACAGGGGCCTTATGGCTACACCTTC. It encodes CASRPQGPYGYTF.

The chain employs TRBV28 and TRBJ1-4; no clear D. With 8 bases removed from V and 5 bases from J, the gap between germline ends came to 15 bases. Germline assignment: CDR1 MDHEN and CDR2 SYDVKM. The CDR3 totals 14 residues. The CDR3 sequence: CASGREMGNEKLFF. DNA of the CDR3: TGTGCCAGCGGAAGGGAAATGGGGAATGAAAAACTGTTTTTT.

The rearrangement links TRBV28 to TRBJ2-5; D may correspond to TRBD1 or TRBD2 (5 bases each). The germline V gene encodes CDR1 MDHEN and CDR2 SYDVKM. With 6 bases removed from V and 5 bases from J, the gap between germline ends came to 19 bases. The CDR3 runs to 15 residues. In nucleotides, the CDR3 is TGTGCCAGCAGCCCATCGGGACCTATGAGGGAGACCCAGTACTTC. Translated, it gives CASSPSGPMRETQYF.

The V call is TRBV4-1, the J call TRBJ2-2, with unresolved D. The CDR3 covers 17 residues. V lost 0 bases, J lost 5 bases, and 16 bases lay in between. The germline V gene encodes CDR1 MGHRA and CDR2 YSYEKL. The CDR3 spells CASSQEIPIRWTGELFF. CDR3 DNA: TGCGCCAGCAGCCAAGAAATACCTATTCGTTGGACCGGGGAGCTGTTTTTT.

The chain recombines TRBV2 with TRBJ1-6; D is unresolved. The CDR3 sequence is 18 residues long. Deletions cut 1 base from V and 7 bases from J, with 20 bases between. CDR1 is SNHLY, CDR2 FYNNEI, per germline. CDR3: CASSEVGLSPGRNSPLHF. DNA of the CDR3: TGTGCCAGCAGTGAAGTTGGGCTTTCGCCAGGACGAAATTCACCCCTCCACTTT.

The CDR3 loop reads CASSSGGRGDTDTQYF. CDR3 coding DNA: TGCGCCAGCAGCTCCGGCGGCAGGGGAGACACAGATACGCAGTATTTT. The chain couples TRBV5-1 to TRBJ2-3; tentative D call: TRBD1 (6 bases). The CDR3 has 16 residues. The V gene lost 3 bases and the J gene lost 2 bases, with 16 bases spanning the gap. Germline loops: CDR1 SGHRS, CDR2 YFSETQ.